Listed below are T cell receptor beta chains from one sample, sequenced in a study of T cell responses to AZD1222 COVID-19 vaccine. The table came from immunoSEQ multiplex PCR; TCRdb's copy has only in-frame clones and leaves some out. The sample contains 55,000 to 70,000 clones, 88% of which appear only once. The starting material was peripheral blood, obtained on day 0 of AZD1222 vaccination. The receptors were sampled from an adult in good health. The CDR3 runs from the conserved cysteine through the conserved F or W. The D gene is left open where the match is weak. Clone size is given for some rows only: seen once, a few or many times, or a class if the clone is expanded.

TRBV6-6	TRBJ2-2	-	-	TGTGCCAGCAGTTACTCGGGGGAAGGAAACACCGGGGAGCTGTTTTTT	CASSYSGEGNTGELFF
TRBV1	TRBJ1-5	-	-	TGCACCAGCAGCCAAGATGAGCCGACCGACAGCTACAATCAGCCCCAGCATTTT	CTSSQDEPTDSYNQPQHF
TRBV7-2	TRBJ2-3	-	few	TGTGCCAGCAGCCCGACTGCTAATGGGGAAGATACGCAGTATTTT	CASSPTANGEDTQYF
TRBV27	TRBJ2-7	-	-	TGTGCCAGCAGTTATAGCCTAGCCTACGAGCAGTACTTC	CASSYSLAYEQYF
TRBV10-1	TRBJ2-7	-	-	TGCGCCAGCAGTGGGTCCGGATCACCCGAGCAGTACTTC	CASSGSGSPEQYF
TRBV5-1	TRBJ1-6	TRBD1	few	TGCGCCTCGCAGCAGGGGGAATATAATTCACCCCTCCACTTT	CASQQGEYNSPLHF
TRBV6-6	TRBJ1-3	-	once	TGTGCCAGCGACAGGAGCTCTGGAAACACCATATATTTT	CASDRSSGNTIYF
TRBV18	TRBJ1-2	-	-	TGTGCCAGCTCACCACGGTCGGAGGCTAACTATGGCTACACCTTC	CASSPRSEANYGYTF
TRBV18	TRBJ2-2	-	-	TGTGCCAGCTCACCATTGACACGGAACACCGGGGAGCTGTTTTTT	CASSPLTRNTGELFF
TRBV6-1	TRBJ1-1	-	-	TGTGCCAGCAGTGAATTGGGATGGGGGGTAAGGATGAACACTGAAGCTTTCTTT	CASSELGWGVRMNTEAFF
TRBV11-3	TRBJ2-7	TRBD2	-	TGTGCCAGCAGTAAGGAGGGACTAGCGGTCGACGAGCAGTACTTC	CASSKEGLAVDEQYF
TRBV7-2	TRBJ2-1	TRBD2	-	TGTGCCAGCAGCTTAGTAGCTAGCGGGGCGACCTACAATGAGCAGTTCTTC	CASSLVASGATYNEQFF
TRBV4-3	TRBJ2-1	-	-	TGCGCCAGCAGCCAAGAGATCAGCGGTTCCTACAATGAGCAGTTCTTC	CASSQEISGSYNEQFF
TRBV18	TRBJ1-1	-	-	TGTGCCAGCTCTCCGGACAGCTACACTGAAGCTTTCTTT	CASSPDSYTEAFF
TRBV7-9	TRBJ2-1	-	-	TGTGCCAGCAGCTTAGAGGGAGCGGGCAATGAGCAGTTCTTC	CASSLEGAGNEQFF
TRBV23-1	TRBJ2-2	TRBD1	-	TGCGCCAGCAGTCTCAAGACAGGGTGGTGGGGGGAGCTGTTTTTT	CASSLKTGWWGELFF
TRBV2	TRBJ1-3	-	once	TGTGCCAGCAGTGGGGGACGGCGTAACTCTGGAAACACCATATATTTT	CASSGGRRNSGNTIYF
TRBV7-9	TRBJ1-5	TRBD1	-	TGTGCCAGCAGCTCCGGGACAGAGATTCAGCCCCAGCATTTT	CASSSGTEIQPQHF
TRBV27	TRBJ1-6	-	-	TGTGCCAGCAGCCCCCCCGATTCACCCCTCCACTTT	CASSPPDSPLHF
TRBV6-5	TRBJ2-3	-	-	TGTGCCAGCAGGGGACGGGACCCCACGCAGTATTTT	CASRGRDPTQYF
TRBV3-1/TRBV3-2	TRBJ1-2	-	-	TGTGCCAGCAGCCAGGGGGGGAGCTATGGCTACACCTTC	CASSQGGSYGYTF
TRBV4-1	TRBJ1-1	TRBD1	-	TGCGCCAGCAGCCAGACAGCAGTCCCGGGACAGGGCGAGGGCACTGAAGCTTTCTTT	CASSQTAVPGQGEGTEAFF
TRBV18	TRBJ2-2	TRBD1	-	TGTGCCAGCTCACCACCGGGACAGGGGGCCGGGGAGCTGTTTTTT	CASSPPGQGAGELFF
TRBV9	TRBJ2-7	TRBD1	-	TGTGCCAGCAGCGTAAGTCGGACAGGGTGGGAGCAGTACTTC	CASSVSRTGWEQYF